The TCR beta chain described here comes from a study of early T cells in non-severe SARS-CoV-2 infection. Study-level background: Chains were unpaired, as sequencing was done on bulk RNA from unsorted whole blood. Whole-study results and caveats: There was a bias toward anti-spike CD8 responses in VDJdb matching, which missed private and CD4 specificities.

This clonotype was counted ten times or more. Its antigen remains unidentified. MiXCR, applied by TCRdb to the 5' RACE reads, yields one record per CDR3 protein. The sample contains roughly 50,000 distinct CDR3 sequences, approximately 5.6% of which appear only once. This CDR3 comprises 13 residues. Trimming shortened V by 6 bases and J by 5 bases, and 13 bases separated the two germline ends. Germline V lookup: CDR1 SGHAT, CDR2 FQDESV (reference sequence). This chain joins TRBV11-1 and TRBJ1-1; D possibly corresponds to TRBD1 (5 bases). The sequenced sample consisted of whole blood. The TCR originated in an adult who was a healthcare worker with PCR-confirmed SARS-CoV-2 infection or an uninfected control (not recorded which). CDR3 in amino acids: CASSFGHLTEAFF. The CDR3 DNA follows: TGTGCCAGCAGTTTCGGACACCTGACTGAAGCTTTCTTT. Drawing the rest from reference TRBV11-1 and TRBJ1-1, the complete variable domain is EAEVAQSPRYKITEKSQAVAFWCDPISGHATLYWYRQILGQGPELLVQFQDESVVDDSQLPKDRFSAERLKGVDSTLKIQPAELGDSAMYLCASSFGHLTEAFFGQGTRLTVV.